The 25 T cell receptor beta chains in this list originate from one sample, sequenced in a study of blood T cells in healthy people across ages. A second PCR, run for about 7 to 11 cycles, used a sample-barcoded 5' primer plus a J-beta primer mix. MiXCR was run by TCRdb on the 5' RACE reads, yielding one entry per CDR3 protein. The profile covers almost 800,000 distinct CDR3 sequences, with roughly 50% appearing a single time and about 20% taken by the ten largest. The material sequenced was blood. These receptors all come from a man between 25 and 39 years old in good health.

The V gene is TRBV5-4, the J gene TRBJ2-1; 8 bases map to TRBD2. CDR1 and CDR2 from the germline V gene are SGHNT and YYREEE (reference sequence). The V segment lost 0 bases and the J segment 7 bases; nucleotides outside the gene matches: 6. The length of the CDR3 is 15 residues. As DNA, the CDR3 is TGTGCCAGCAGCTTGGTTACGGGACTAGAGAATGAGCAGTTCTTC. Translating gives CASSLVTGLENEQFF.

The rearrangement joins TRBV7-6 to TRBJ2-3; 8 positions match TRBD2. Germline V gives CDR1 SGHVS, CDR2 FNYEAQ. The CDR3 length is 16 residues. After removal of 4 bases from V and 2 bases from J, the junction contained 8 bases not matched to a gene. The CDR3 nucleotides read TGTGCCAGCAGCTCGGGAGGGGCAGGGGACACAGATACGCAGTATTTT. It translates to CASSSGGAGDTDTQYF.

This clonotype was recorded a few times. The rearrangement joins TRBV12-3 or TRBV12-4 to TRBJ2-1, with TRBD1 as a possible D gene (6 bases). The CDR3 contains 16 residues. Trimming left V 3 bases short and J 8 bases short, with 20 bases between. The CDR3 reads CASSFGLESGVDEQFF. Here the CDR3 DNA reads TGTGCCAGCAGTTTTGGTCTCGAATCAGGGGTGGATGAGCAGTTCTTC.

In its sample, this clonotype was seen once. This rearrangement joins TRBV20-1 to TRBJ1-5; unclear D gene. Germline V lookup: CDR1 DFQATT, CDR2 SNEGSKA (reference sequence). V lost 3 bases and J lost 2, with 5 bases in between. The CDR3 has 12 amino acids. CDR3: CSASMGNQPQHF. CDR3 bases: TGCAGTGCTAGTATGGGCAATCAGCCCCAGCATTTT.

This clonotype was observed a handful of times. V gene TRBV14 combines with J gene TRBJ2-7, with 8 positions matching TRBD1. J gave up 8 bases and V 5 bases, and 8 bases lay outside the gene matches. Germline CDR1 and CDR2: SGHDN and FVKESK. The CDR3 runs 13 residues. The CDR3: CASSGLTGAKQYF. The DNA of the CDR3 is TGTGCCAGCAGCGGGCTGACAGGGGCAAAGCAGTACTTC. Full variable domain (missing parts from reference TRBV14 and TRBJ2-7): EAGVTQFPSHSVIEKGQTVTLRCDPISGHDNLYWYRRVMGKEIKFLLHFVKESKQDESGMPNNRFLAERTGGTYSTLKVQPAELEDSGVYFCASSGLTGAKQYFGPGTRLTVT.

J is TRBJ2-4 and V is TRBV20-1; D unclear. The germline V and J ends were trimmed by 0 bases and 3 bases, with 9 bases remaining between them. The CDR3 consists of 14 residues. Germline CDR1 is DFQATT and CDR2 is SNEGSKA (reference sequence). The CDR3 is CSARDFADKNIQYF. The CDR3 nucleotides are TGCAGTGCTAGAGATTTCGCCGACAAAAACATTCAGTACTTC.

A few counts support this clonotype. CDR3 residues: CASSALGRTSNQPQHF. CDR3 coding DNA: TGTGCCAGCAGCGCCTTGGGGCGGACTAGCAATCAGCCCCAGCATTTT. This chain links TRBV2 with TRBJ1-5; a weak D match, TRBD1 (5 bases). The germline CDR1 and CDR2 sequences are SNHLY and FYNNEI. The CDR3 length is 16 residues. V gave up 6 bases and J gave up 0 bases, with 15 bases separating them.

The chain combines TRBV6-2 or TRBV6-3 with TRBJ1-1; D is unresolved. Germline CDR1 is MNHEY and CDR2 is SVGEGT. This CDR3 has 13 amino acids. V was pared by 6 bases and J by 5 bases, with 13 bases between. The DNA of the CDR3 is TGTGCCAGCAGCCAGGAGACACCTACTGAAGCTTTCTTT. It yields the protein CASSQETPTEAFF.

The CDR3 is CASSQGSFADTQYF. CDR3 in DNA: TGTGCCAGCAGCCAAGGCTCCTTTGCCGATACGCAGTATTTT. The genes are TRBV14 and TRBJ2-3; D gene uncertain. The CDR3 totals 14 residues. V was trimmed by 1 base and J by 6 bases, leaving 11 bases between them. Germline V gives CDR1 SGHDN, CDR2 FVKESK.

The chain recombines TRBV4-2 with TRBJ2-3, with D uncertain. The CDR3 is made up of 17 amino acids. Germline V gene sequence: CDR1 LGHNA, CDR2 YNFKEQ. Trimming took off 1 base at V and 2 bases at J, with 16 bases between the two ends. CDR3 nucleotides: TGTGCCAGCAGCCAAGGGAGTTGGTACCCCTACACAGATACGCAGTATTTT. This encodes CASSQGSWYPYTDTQYF.

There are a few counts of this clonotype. The CDR3 region is CASSWGTGDYEQYF. CDR3 in DNA: TGTGCCAGCAGCTGGGGGACAGGCGACTACGAGCAGTACTTC. The chain has TRBV5-5 and TRBJ2-7, with 8 bases matching TRBD1. The CDR3 extends over 14 amino acids. J lost 3 bases, V lost 3 bases, and 5 bases had no gene match. Germline V lookup: CDR1 SGHKS, CDR2 YYEKEE (reference sequence).

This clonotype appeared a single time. CDR3 in amino acids: CASSESGTTAASTDTQYF. The CDR3 nucleotides read TGTGCCAGCAGTGAATCCGGGACAACTGCCGCTAGCACAGATACGCAGTATTTT. The rearrangement uses TRBV25-1 and TRBJ2-3, with TRBD1 as a possible D gene (6 bases). Deletions cut 1 base from V and 0 bases from J, with 17 bases between. Germline CDR1 reads MGHDK; CDR2 reads SYGVNS. The CDR3 length is 18 residues.

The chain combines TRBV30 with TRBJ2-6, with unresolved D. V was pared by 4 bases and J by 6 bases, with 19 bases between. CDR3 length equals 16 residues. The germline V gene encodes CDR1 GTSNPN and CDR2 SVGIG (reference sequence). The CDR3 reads CAWNPLGSLEANVLTF. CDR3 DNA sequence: TGTGCCTGGAACCCCCTCGGGTCTCTAGAGGCCAACGTCCTGACTTTC.

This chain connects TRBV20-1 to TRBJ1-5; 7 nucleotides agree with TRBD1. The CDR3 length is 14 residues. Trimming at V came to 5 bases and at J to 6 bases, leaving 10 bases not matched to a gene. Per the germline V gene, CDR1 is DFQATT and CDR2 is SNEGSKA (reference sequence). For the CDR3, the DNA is TGCAGTGCTGACACAGGGGAGTTCATTCAGCCCCAGCATTTT. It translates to CSADTGEFIQPQHF.

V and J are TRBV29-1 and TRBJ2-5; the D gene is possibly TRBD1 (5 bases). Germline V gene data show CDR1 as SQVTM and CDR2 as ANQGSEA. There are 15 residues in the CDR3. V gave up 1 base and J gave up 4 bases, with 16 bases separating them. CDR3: CSVEGGTGLGETQYF. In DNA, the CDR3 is TGCAGCGTTGAAGGAGGCACAGGCCTAGGAGAGACCCAGTACTTC.

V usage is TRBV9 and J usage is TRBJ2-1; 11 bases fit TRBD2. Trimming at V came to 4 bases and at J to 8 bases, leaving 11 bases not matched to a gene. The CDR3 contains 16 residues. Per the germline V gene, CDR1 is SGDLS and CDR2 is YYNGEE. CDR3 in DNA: TGTGCCAGCAGCACTTATATTAGCGGGGGGGCCGATGAGCAGTTCTTC. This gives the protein CASSTYISGGADEQFF.

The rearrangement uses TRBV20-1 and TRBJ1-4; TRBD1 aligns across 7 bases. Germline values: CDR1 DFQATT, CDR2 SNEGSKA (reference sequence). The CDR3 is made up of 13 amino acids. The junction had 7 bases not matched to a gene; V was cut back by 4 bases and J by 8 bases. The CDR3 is CSATPQGWEKLFF. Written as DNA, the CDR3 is TGCAGTGCTACTCCACAGGGGTGGGAAAAACTGTTTTTT.

CDR3 region: CASSRVQSEQYF. The CDR3 nucleotides are TGTGCCAGCAGCAGGGTTCAATCGGAGCAGTACTTC. This sequence joins TRBV28 and TRBJ2-7; TRBD1 is a possible D gene (5 bases). The germline gives CDR1 MDHEN, CDR2 SYDVKM. V was trimmed by 6 bases and J by 7 bases, leaving 13 bases between them. The CDR3 has 12 residues.

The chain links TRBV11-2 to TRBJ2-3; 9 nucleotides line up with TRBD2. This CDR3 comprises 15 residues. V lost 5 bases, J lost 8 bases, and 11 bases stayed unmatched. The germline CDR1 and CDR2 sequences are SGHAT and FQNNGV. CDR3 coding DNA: TGTGCCAGCAGCCCAAAGCGGGGGGCTACGACTACGCAGTATTTT. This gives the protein CASSPKRGATTTQYF.

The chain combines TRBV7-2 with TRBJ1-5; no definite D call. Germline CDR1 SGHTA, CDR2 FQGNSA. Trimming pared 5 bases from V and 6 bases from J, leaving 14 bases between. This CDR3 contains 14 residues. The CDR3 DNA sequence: TGTGCCAGCAGCCTCACCCACCGGGGTCAGCCCCAGCATTTT. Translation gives CASSLTHRGQPQHF.

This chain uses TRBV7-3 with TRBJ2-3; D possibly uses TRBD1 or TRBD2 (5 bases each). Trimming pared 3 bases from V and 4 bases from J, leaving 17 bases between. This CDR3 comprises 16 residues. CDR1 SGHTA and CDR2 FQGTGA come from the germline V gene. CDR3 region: CASSFGNGPRADTQYF. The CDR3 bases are TGTGCCAGCAGCTTCGGGAACGGACCCAGGGCAGATACGCAGTATTTT.

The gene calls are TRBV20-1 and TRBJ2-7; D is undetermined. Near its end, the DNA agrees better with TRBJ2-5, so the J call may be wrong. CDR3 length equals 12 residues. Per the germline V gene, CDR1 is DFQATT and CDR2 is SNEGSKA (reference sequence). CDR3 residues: CSANDAAETQYF. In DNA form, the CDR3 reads TGCAGTGCTAATGATGCCGCAGAGACCCAGTACTTC.

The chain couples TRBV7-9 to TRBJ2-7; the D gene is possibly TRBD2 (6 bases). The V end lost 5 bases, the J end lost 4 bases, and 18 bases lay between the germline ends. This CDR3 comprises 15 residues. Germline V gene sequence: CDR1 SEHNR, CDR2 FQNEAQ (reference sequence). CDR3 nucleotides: TGTGCCAGCAGCCCCTTAGCGGCCCCGGGATACGAGCAGTACTTC. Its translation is CASSPLAAPGYEQYF.

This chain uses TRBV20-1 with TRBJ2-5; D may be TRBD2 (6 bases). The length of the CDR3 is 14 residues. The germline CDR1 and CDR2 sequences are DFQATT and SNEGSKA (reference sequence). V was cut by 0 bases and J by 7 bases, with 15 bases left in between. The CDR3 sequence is CSARERRGWGTQYF. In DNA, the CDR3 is TGCAGTGCTAGAGAGCGGAGGGGATGGGGGACCCAGTACTTC.

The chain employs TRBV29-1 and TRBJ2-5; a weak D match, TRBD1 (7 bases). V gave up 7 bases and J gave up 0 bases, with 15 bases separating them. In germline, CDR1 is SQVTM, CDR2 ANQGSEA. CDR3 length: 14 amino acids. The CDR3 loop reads CSGVAGGYQETQYF. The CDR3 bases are TGCAGCGGGGTGGCAGGGGGGTACCAAGAGACCCAGTACTTC. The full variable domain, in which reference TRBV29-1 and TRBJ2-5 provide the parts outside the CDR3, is SAVISQKPSRDICQRGTSLTIQCQVDSQVTMMFWYRQQPGQSLTLIATANQGSEATYESGFVIDKFPISRPNLTFSTLTVSNMSPEDSSIYLCSGVAGGYQETQYFGPGTRLLVL.